The 13 T cell receptor beta chains listed next were all sequenced from one sample in a study of Graves' ophthalmopathy and Graves' hyperthyroidism. RNA served as the template for amplifying TCR beta CDR3 regions. The first round was an RT-PCR with HTBI primers, and the second round was a multiplex PCR. TCRdb called the multiplex PCR reads again in MiXCR, with one record for every CDR3 protein. In the table there are 500,000 to 800,000 distinct CDR3 sequences, roughly 41% of which are singletons. Material for sequencing was peripheral blood. The receptors come from an adult man with Graves' ophthalmopathy.

The table lists this clonotype with a few counts. This chain joins TRBV11-2 and TRBJ1-2; TRBD1 matches 11 bases. Germline CDR1 reads SGHAT; CDR2 reads FQNNGV. The length of the CDR3 is 15 residues. Unmatched junction bases numbered 6, after V lost 3 bases and J lost 6 bases. The CDR3: CASSLEGTGGDGYTF. CDR3 DNA sequence: TGTGCCAGCAGCTTGGAAGGGACAGGGGGAGATGGCTACACCTTC.

Turning to this clonotype: Possible read error: a much larger clone is one base away. The CDR3 ends on some other residue instead of the conserved phenylalanine or tryptophan, so this is likely a read error. This sequence joins TRBV12-3 or TRBV12-4 and TRBJ2-7; D gene ambiguous. V lost 6 bases and J lost 5, with 14 bases in between. This CDR3 region has 13 residues. The CDR3 spells CASSPSWTHEQYL. The CDR3 nucleotides are TGTGCCAGCAGCCCAAGCTGGACCCACGAGCAGTACCTC.

At least ten counts were recorded for this clonotype. The chain recombines TRBV19 with TRBJ1-5; D is ambiguous. This CDR3 has 14 amino acids. From germline, CDR1 is LNHDA and CDR2 SQIVND (reference sequence). Trimming removed 6 bases from V and 2 bases from J, with 11 bases in between. As DNA, the CDR3 is TGTGCCAGTAGCCCGTTTCGTGGCAATCAGCCCCAGCATTTT. It yields the protein CASSPFRGNQPQHF.

This clonotype was counted ten times or more. This chain joins TRBV2 and TRBJ1-5; 9 nucleotides line up with TRBD1. The CDR3 has 15 amino acids. Germline lookup yields CDR1 SNHLY and CDR2 FYNNEI. With 6 bases clipped from V and 6 bases from J, the junction kept 9 bases outside the gene matches. CDR3 bases: TGTGCCAGCAGATTGGACAGGGGAACGGGTCAGCCCCAGCATTTT. Its protein product is CASRLDRGTGQPQHF. Using reference TRBV2 and TRBJ1-5 for the parts outside the CDR3, the full variable domain is EPEVTQTPSHQVTQMGQEVILRCVPISNHLYFYWYRQILGQKVEFLVSFYNNEISEKSEIFDDQFSVERPDGSNFTLKIRSTKLEDSAMYFCASRLDRGTGQPQHFGDGTRLSIL.

The chain uses TRBV9 and TRBJ1-2; 10 bases fit TRBD1. This CDR3 contains 14 residues. Looked up from germline, CDR1 is SGDLS and CDR2 is YYNGEE. The V gene end was trimmed by 6 bases and the J gene end by 3 bases; junction bases not matched to a gene: 5. In DNA, the CDR3 is TGTGCCAGCAACTCTGGGACAGGGGACTATGGCTACACCTTC. Encoded protein: CASNSGTGDYGYTF.

The CDR3 region is CASSFSGAIKTQYF. CDR3 sequence (DNA): TGTGCCAGCAGCTTTAGCGGGGCCATCAAGACCCAGTACTTC. The chain links TRBV7-2 to TRBJ2-5; 8 bases fit TRBD2. Trimming at V came to 3 bases and at J to 6 bases, leaving 6 bases not matched to a gene. Germline-derived CDR1 and CDR2 are SGHTA and FQGNSA. CDR3 length: 14 amino acids.

In its sample, this clonotype was seen a few times. The chain couples TRBV6-4 to TRBJ1-2; the D gene is possibly TRBD1 (6 bases). Germline values: CDR1 MRHNA, CDR2 SNTAGT. Trimming removed 7 bases at V and 4 bases at J, with 22 bases between. The length of the CDR3 is 16 residues. The CDR3 loop is CASNKLRAGASYGYTF. The CDR3 DNA reads TGTGCCAGCAACAAACTGCGGGCAGGGGCTAGCTATGGCTACACCTTC.

Ten or more counts support this clonotype. The rearrangement links TRBV4-1 to TRBJ2-5, with 8 bases that match TRBD1. V trimming: 4 bases; J trimming: 5 bases; junction bases outside the gene matches: 9. This CDR3 region has 15 residues. CDR1 is MGHRA, CDR2 YSYEKL, per germline. The CDR3 spells CASSLDRERMETQYF. In nucleotides, the CDR3 is TGCGCCAGCAGCCTGGACAGGGAGAGGATGGAGACCCAGTACTTC.

The genes are TRBV15 and TRBJ1-1; D gene unclear. Germline V gives CDR1 LNHNV, CDR2 YYDKDF (reference sequence). The CDR3 runs 14 residues. Trimming left V 3 bases short and J 1 base short, with 9 bases between. The CDR3 DNA sequence: TGTGCCACCAGCAGCGCAACTGAGAACACTGAAGCTTTCTTT. It specifies CATSSATENTEAFF.

Turning to this clonotype: Germline is not matched at one junction end, which may reflect a read error. This sequence joins TRBV5-1 and TRBJ1-1, with D perhaps matching TRBD1 (5 bases). This CDR3 contains 14 residues. The V gene's germline CDR1 is SGHRS and CDR2 YFSETQ. The CDR3 DNA reads TGCGCCAGCAGCGTCAGGGATATGAACACTGAAGCTTCCTTT. It yields the protein CASSVRDMNTEASF.

There are many counts of this clonotype. Written as DNA, the CDR3 is TGTGCCAGCAGCACAGGCGGGGACAGGTTCGGAAACACCATATATTTT. This encodes CASSTGGDRFGNTIYF. The chain uses TRBV7-2 and TRBJ1-3; 8 nucleotides agree with TRBD1. CDR3 length: 16 residues. V lost 5 bases to trimming and J lost 4 bases; unmatched junction nucleotides: 10. Per the germline V gene, CDR1 is SGHTA and CDR2 is FQGNSA.

This clonotype came up many times. This rearrangement joins TRBV9 to TRBJ1-1; TRBD1 matches 10 bases. The CDR3 sequence is 15 residues long. The V gene's germline CDR1 is SGDLS and CDR2 YYNGEE. V lost 3 bases, J lost 1 base, and 3 bases stayed unmatched. The CDR3 DNA reads TGTGCCAGCAGCGGACAGGGGGCCGGGAACACTGAAGCTTTCTTT. Its protein product is CASSGQGAGNTEAFF.

Many counts were recorded for this clonotype. This rearrangement joins TRBV10-3 to TRBJ2-7, with 8 bases fitting TRBD1. The CDR3 totals 16 residues. With 0 bases clipped from V and 4 bases from J, the junction kept 8 bases outside the gene matches. Germline lookup yields CDR1 ENHRY and CDR2 SYGVKD. CDR3 loop: CAISESQDRAMYEQYF. As DNA, the CDR3 is TGTGCCATCAGTGAGTCACAGGACAGGGCTATGTACGAGCAGTACTTC.